This T cell receptor (beta chain) was sequenced in a study of regulatory T cells in long-lasting Graves disease. Notes on the study in general: Persistent Graves' patients showed reduced TCR diversity versus newly diagnosed patients.

The germline gives CDR1 SEHNR, CDR2 FQNEAQ (reference sequence). The CDR3 has 14 amino acids. With 4 bases removed from V and 3 bases from J, the gap between germline ends came to 13 bases. CDR3-region Arm-PCR and iRepertoire HTBI primers produced the TCR beta libraries. TCRdb reprocessed the multiplex PCR reads via MiXCR and lists one record per CDR3 protein. The profile shows hundreds of thousands of distinct CDR3 sequences, less than 25% of them singletons. Worth noting for this clonotype: Its cognate antigen is unknown.

The sample's time point: persistent/refractory GD, antithyroid drugs over 5 years with positive TRAb. Construction of the TCR library relied on RNA isolated from PBMCs. This specimen consisted of peripheral blood mononuclear cells (PBMCs), obtained when the disease was refractory, from a patient treated with antithyroid drugs. This rearrangement joins TRBV7-9 to TRBJ2-7; D is uncertain. The TCR comes from a female donor with Graves disease. CDR3 bases: TGTGCCAGCAGCTCAGCAGTGTACTACTACGAGCAGTACTTC. Translation gives CASSSAVYYYEQYF.